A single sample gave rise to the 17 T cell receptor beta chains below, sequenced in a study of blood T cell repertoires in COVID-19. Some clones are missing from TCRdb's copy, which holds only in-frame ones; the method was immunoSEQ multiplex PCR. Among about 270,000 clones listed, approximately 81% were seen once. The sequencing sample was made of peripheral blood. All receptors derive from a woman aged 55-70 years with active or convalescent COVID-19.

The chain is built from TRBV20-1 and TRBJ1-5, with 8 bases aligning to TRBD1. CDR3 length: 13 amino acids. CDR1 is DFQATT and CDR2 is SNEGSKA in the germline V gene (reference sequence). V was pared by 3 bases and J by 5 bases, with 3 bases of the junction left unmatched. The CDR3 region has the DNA TGCAGTGCTAGTACACAGGGGGATCAGCCCCAGCATTTT. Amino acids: CSASTQGDQPQHF.

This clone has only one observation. The CDR3 region has the DNA TGCCCAGAACCCGGGGGGGGCTACACCTTC. It codes for CPEPGGGYTF. The chain employs TRBV23-1 and TRBJ1-2; TRBD1 might be the D (5 bases). TRBV23-1 is placed among ORFs of uncertain function. The CDR3 consists of 10 residues.

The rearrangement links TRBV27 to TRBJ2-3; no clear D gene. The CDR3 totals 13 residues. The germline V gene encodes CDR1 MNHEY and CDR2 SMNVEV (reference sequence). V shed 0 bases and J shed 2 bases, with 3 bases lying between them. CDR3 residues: CASSLSYTDTQYF. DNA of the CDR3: TGTGCCAGCAGTTTATCGTACACAGATACGCAGTATTTT.

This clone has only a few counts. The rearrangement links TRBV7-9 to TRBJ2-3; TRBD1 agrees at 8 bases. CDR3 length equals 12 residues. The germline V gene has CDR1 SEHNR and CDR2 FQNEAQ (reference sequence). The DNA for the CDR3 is TGTGCTTACGGACAGGGCCCAGATACGCAGTATTTT. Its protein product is CAYGQGPDTQYF. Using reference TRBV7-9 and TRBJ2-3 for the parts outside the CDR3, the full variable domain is DTGVSQNPRHKITKRGQNVTFRCDPISEHNRLYWYRQTLGQGPEFLTYFQNEAQLEKSRLLSDRFSAERPKGSFSTLEIQRTEQGDSAMYLCAYGQGPDTQYFGPGTRLTVL.

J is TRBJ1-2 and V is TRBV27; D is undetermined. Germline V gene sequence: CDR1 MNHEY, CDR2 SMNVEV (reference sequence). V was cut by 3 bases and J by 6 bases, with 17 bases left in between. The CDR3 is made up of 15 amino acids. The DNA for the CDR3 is TGTGCCAGCAGTTTCGGTGGTTTACCGTATGATGGCTACACCTTC. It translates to CASSFGGLPYDGYTF.

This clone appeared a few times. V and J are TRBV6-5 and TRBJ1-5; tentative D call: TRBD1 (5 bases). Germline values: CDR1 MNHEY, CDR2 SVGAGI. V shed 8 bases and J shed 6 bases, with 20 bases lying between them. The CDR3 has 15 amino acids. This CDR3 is CASAEGRAPTQPQHF. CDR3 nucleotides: TGTGCCAGCGCGGAGGGCAGGGCCCCGACTCAGCCCCAGCATTTT.

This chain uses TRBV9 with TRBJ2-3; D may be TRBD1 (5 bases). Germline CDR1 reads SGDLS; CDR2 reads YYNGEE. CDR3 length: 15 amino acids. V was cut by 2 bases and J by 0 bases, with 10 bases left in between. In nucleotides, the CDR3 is TGTGCCAGCAGCGTCCAGGGCAGGAGCACAGATACGCAGTATTTT. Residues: CASSVQGRSTDTQYF.

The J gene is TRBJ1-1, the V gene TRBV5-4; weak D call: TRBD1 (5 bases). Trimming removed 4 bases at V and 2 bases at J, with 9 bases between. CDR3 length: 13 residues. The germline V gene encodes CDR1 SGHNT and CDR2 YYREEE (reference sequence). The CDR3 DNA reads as TGTGCCAGCAGCCCGGGACTTAACACTGAAGCTTTCTTT. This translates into CASSPGLNTEAFF.

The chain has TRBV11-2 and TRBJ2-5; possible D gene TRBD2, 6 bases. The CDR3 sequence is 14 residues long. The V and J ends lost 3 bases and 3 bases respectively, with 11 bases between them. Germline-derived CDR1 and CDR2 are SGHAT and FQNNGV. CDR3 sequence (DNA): TGTGCCAGCAGCTTTTTCGGGGGTGAAGAGACCCAGTACTTC. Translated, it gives CASSFFGGEETQYF.

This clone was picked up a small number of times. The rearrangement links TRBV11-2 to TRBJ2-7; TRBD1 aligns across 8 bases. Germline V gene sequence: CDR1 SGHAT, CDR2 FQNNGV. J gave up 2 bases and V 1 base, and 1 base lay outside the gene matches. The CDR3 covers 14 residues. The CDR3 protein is CASSLGTGTYEQYF. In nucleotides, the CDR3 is TGTGCCAGCAGCTTAGGGACAGGGACCTACGAGCAGTACTTC. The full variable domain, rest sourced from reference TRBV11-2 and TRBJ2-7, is EAGVAQSPRYKIIEKRQSVAFWCNPISGHATLYWYQQILGQGPKLLIQFQNNGVVDDSQLPKDRFSAERLKGVDSTLKIQPAKLEDSAVYLCASSLGTGTYEQYFGPGTRLTVT.

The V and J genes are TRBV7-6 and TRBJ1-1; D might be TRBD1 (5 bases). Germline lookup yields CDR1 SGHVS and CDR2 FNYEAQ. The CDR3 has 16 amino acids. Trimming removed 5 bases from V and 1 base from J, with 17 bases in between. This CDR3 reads CASSKEAGKGNTEAFF. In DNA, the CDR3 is TGTGCCAGCAGCAAAGAGGCAGGGAAGGGGAACACTGAAGCTTTCTTT.

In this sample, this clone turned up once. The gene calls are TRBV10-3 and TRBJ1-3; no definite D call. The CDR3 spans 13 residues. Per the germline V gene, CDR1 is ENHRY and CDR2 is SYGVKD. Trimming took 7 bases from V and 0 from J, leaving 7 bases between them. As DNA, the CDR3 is TGTGCCATCATAACCGGCTCTGGAAACACCATATATTTT. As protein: CAIITGSGNTIYF.

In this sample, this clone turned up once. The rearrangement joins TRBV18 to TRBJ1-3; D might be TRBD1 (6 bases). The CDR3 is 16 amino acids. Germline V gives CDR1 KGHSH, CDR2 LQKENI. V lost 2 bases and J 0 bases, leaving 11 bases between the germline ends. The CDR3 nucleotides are TGTGCCAGCTCACCAGACCAGGGGCACTCTGGAAACACCATATATTTT. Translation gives CASSPDQGHSGNTIYF.

CDR3 residues: CASSVDRPTSTDTQYF. The DNA of the CDR3 is TGTGCCAGCAGCGTGGACAGGCCTACTAGCACAGATACGCAGTATTTT. The chain recombines TRBV5-4 with TRBJ2-3, with 7 bases fitting TRBD1. The ends lost 4 bases at V and 0 bases at J; junction bases unmatched: 8. CDR1 SGHNT and CDR2 YYREEE come from the germline V gene (reference sequence). The CDR3 covers 16 residues.

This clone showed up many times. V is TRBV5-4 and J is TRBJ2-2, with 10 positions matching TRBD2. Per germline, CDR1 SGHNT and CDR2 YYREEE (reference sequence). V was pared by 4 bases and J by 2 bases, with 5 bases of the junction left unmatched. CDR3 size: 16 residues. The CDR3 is CASSRTSGVNTGELFF. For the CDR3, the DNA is TGTGCCAGCAGCCGAACTAGCGGGGTAAACACCGGGGAGCTGTTTTTT.

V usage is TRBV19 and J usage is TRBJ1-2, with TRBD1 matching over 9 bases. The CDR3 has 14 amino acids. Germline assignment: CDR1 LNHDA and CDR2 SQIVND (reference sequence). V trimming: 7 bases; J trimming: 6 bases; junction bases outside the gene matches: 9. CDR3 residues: CASTRQGELDGYTF. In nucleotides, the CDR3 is TGTGCCAGTACTCGACAGGGGGAGCTGGATGGCTACACCTTC. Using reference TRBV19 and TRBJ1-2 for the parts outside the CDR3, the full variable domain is DGGITQSPKYLFRKEGQNVTLSCEQNLNHDAMYWYRQDPGQGLRLIYYSQIVNDFQKGDIAEGYSVSREKKESFPLTVTSAQKNPTAFYLCASTRQGELDGYTFGSGTRLTVV.

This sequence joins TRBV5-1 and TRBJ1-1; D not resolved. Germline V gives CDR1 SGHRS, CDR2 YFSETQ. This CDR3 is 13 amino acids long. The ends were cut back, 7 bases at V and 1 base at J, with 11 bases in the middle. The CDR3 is CASSQAENTEAFF. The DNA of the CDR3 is TGCGCCAGCTCCCAGGCAGAGAACACTGAAGCTTTCTTT.